The T cell receptor beta chain described here comes from a study of regulatory T cells in long-lasting Graves disease. According to the study, TCR beta libraries were built with iRepertoire HTBI primers and CDR3-region Arm-PCR. MiXCR, applied by TCRdb to the multiplex PCR reads, yields one record per CDR3 protein. The sample carries around 360,000 distinct CDR3 sequences, under 20% recorded once. Ten or more counts support this clonotype. Germline-derived CDR1 and CDR2 are GTSNPN and SVGIG (reference sequence). V lost 0 bases and J lost 3, with 7 bases in between. CDR3 length equals 13 residues. The time point denotes: newly diagnosed GD, antithyroid drugs for less than 3 months. The TCR library was made from RNA that had been extracted from PBMCs in TRIzol. These same data were also listed under a study on T cells in Graves' hyperthyroidism and ophthalmopathy. That source notes: Most thyroid clonotypes expanded above 0.001 appeared in blood too.

This specimen was peripheral blood mononuclear cells (PBMCs), taken at new diagnosis, from a patient treated with antithyroid drugs. The TCR sequence derives from a woman between 18 and 29 years old with Graves disease. V and J are TRBV30 and TRBJ2-3; D remains unclear. The CDR3 sequence is CAWSVEVTDTQYF. In DNA form, the CDR3 reads TGTGCCTGGAGTGTAGAGGTAACAGATACGCAGTATTTT.